The rows below give T cell receptor beta chains drawn from one sample of a study. Each CDR3 protein is one row after TCRdb ran MiXCR on the 5' RACE reads. The sample records about 62,000 distinct CDR3 sequences, almost 30% being singletons. The sample taken for sequencing was tumor-infiltrating naive CD4+ T cells sorted from the breast tumor. The receptors were sampled from a female donor with breast cancer. The CDR3 runs from the conserved cysteine through the conserved F or W. D genes are given only for firm matches.

V gene,D gene,CDR3 protein
TRBV30,TRBD1,CAWSVRQGADEAFF
TRBV4-3,-,CASGPEDGYEQYF
TRBV6-1,TRBD1,CASTPGTGVFQPQHF
TRBV6-2/TRBV6-3,TRBD1,CASRRTGGASGANVLTF
TRBV7-9,TRBD1,CASSFSGGAYGYTF
TRBV7-4,-,CASSSRTRPGQLNSEAFF
TRBV27,-,CASSFSLGGRYEQYF
TRBV28,-,CASSPGGGAAYEQYF
TRBV7-8,-,CASSPLLLQGNTEAFF
TRBV12-3/TRBV12-4,-,CASSQSSPAGGPYNEQFF
TRBV7-3,-,CASSLGGGGEKLFF
TRBV10-3,-,CAISEQAGDSPLHF
TRBV6-5,-,CASSKDSASSYNEQFF
TRBV6-1,TRBD2,CASRSDPLAGGETQYF
TRBV6-6,TRBD2,CASRLAGTYEQYF
TRBV12-3/TRBV12-4,-,CAARRGGSRQGAFF
TRBV7-9,-,CASSLALAGSSVEQYF
TRBV7-2,TRBD1,CASSSMTGVTEAFF
TRBV29-1,-,CSVDIGEETQYF
TRBV7-9,TRBD2,CASSFLAGGFDEQYF
TRBV20-1,-,CSARDKGWSTDTQYF
TRBV7-2,TRBD1,CASGDRVNYEQYF
TRBV27,-,CASTVAYNSPLHF
TRBV7-3,-,CASSQSLTDTQYF
TRBV15,-,CATSRDTLVNGYTF
TRBV7-9,-,CASTDSTEAFF
TRBV4-2,-,CASTTNKGAGANVLTF
TRBV5-1,-,CASSLAALGGGEETQYF
TRBV7-8,-,CASSLSLARNEQFF
TRBV6-5,-,CASSTALTAGTDTQYF
TRBV27,-,CASSLGDSNEKLFF
TRBV20-1,TRBD2,CSAQTGRGKETQYF
TRBV20-1,TRBD2,CSASQRGVVYEQYF
TRBV7-6,TRBD1,CASSRGAGTVNSPLHF
TRBV28,TRBD2,CASSLLRSLPGLADSYEQYF
TRBV21-1,-,CASIPWGGRAYSEQFF
TRBV28,TRBD1,CASSTTTGGTEAFF
TRBV11-2,-,CASSLAAGSGYGYTF
TRBV6-1,TRBD1,CASSSTGTAKNTGELFF
TRBV6-1,-,CASSEVATRGTDTQYF
TRBV5-1,-,CASSADIQETQYF